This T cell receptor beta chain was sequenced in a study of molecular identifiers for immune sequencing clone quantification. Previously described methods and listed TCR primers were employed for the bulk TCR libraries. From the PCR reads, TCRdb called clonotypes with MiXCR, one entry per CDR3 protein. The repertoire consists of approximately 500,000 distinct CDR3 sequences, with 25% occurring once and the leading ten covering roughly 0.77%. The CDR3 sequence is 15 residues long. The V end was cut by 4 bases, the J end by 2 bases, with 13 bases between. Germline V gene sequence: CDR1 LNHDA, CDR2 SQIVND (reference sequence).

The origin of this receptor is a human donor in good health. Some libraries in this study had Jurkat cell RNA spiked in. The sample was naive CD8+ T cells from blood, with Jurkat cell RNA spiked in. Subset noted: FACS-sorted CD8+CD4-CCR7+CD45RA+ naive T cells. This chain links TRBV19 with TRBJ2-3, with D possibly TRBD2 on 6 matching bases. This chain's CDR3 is CASSKTGRITDTQYF. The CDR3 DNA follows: TGTGCCAGTAGTAAAACTGGGAGGATCACAGATACGCAGTATTTT.